This T cell receptor beta chain derives from a study of T cell responses to AZD1222 COVID-19 vaccine. On the study more broadly: Recipients boosted at about 4 weeks or about 12 weeks are pooled. Findings and caveats of the study: Reports say nearly half of spike-specific TCRs go after unmutated variant regions. Mostly white British, mostly female donors; authors suggested clonal diversity may be underestimated.

As regards this clone: Its antigen is not identified.

Germline V gives CDR1 LNHDA, CDR2 SQIVND (reference sequence). Trimming pared 7 bases from V and 2 bases from J, leaving 12 bases between. The CDR3 runs to 14 residues. The method was immunoSEQ multiplex PCR; TCRdb's version includes in-frame clones alone and lacks a portion of them. The sample consists of around 200,000 clones, more than 80% of them appearing once. Sequenced here: peripheral blood, sampled on day 0 of AZD1222 vaccination. The receptor comes from an adult in good health. The chain joins TRBV19 to TRBJ2-1; no firm D call. CDR3 DNA sequence: TGTGCCAGTAATACCGGCTTAACCTACAATGAGCAGTTCTTC. It specifies CASNTGLTYNEQFF. The variable domain in full, completed from reference TRBV19 and TRBJ2-1, reads DGGITQSPKYLFRKEGQNVTLSCEQNLNHDAMYWYRQDPGQGLRLIYYSQIVNDFQKGDIAEGYSVSREKKESFPLTVTSAQKNPTAFYLCASNTGLTYNEQFFGPGTRLTVL.